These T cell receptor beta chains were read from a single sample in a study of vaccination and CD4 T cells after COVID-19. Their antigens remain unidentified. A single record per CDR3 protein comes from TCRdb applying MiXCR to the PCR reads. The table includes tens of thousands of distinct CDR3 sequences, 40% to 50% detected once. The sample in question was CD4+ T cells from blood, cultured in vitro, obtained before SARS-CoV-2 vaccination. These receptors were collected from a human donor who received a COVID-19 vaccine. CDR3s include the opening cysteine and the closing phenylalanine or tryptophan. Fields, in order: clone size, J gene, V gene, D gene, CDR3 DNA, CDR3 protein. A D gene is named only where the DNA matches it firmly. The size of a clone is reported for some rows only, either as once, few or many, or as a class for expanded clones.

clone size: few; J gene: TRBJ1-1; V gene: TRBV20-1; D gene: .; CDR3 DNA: TGCAGTGCTAGGTCCGGGGGGGGGAACACTGAAGCTTTCTTT; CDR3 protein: CSARSGGGNTEAFF
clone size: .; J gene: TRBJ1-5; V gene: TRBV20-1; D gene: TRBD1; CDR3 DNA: TGCAGTGCTAACTCCGGGACAGGGGGAGTTTCAAGCAATCAGCCCCAGCATTTT; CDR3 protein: CSANSGTGGVSSNQPQHF
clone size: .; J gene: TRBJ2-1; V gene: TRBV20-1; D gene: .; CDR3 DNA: TGCAGTGCTGAGGGAAGTCCGCCCAATGAGCAGTTCTTC; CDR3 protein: CSAEGSPPNEQFF
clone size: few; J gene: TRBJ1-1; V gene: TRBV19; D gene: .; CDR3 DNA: TGTGCCAGTAGTATAAGGGGAGATACTGAAGCTTTCTTT; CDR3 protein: CASSIRGDTEAFF
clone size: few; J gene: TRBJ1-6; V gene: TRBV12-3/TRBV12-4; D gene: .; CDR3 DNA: TGTGCCAGCAGTCGACCGGATAATTCACCCCTCCACTTT; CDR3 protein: CASSRPDNSPLHF
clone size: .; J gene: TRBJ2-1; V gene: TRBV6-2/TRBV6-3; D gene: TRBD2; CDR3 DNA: TGTGCCAGCACCGGACTAGCGTGGGACAATGAGCAGTTCTTC; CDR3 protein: CASTGLAWDNEQFF
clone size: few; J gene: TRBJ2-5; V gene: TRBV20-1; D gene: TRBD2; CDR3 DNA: TGCAGTGCACCCCGGGGGGTCGGAGAGACCCAGTACTTC; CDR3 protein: CSAPRGVGETQYF
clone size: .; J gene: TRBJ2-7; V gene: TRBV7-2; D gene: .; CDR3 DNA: TGTGCCAGCAGCTTACCAATCGGCGCGGCCGACCGCTACGAGCAGTACTTC; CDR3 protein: CASSLPIGAADRYEQYF
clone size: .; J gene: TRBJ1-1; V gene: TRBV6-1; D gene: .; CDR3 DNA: TGTGCCAGCAGTGTCCACTTCGACCGTGAAGCTTTCTTT; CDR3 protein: CASSVHFDREAFF
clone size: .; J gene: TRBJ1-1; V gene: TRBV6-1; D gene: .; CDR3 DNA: TGTGCCAGCAAGATAGGAATGAACACTGAAGCTTTCTTT; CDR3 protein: CASKIGMNTEAFF
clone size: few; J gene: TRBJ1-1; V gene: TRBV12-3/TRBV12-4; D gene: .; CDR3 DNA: TGTGCCAGCAGTTTCGGCAGGGCTGATGAAGCTTTCTTT; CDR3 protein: CASSFGRADEAFF
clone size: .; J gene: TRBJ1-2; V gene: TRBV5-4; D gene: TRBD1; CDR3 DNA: TGTGCCAGCAGCGGCACAGGGGCCGCTAACTATGGCTACACCTTC; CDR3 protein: CASSGTGAANYGYTF
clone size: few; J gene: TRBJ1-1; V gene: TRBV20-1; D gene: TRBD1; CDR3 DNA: TGCAGTGCTACCCAACAGGGGGTGGGCACTGAAGCTTTCTTT; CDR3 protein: CSATQQGVGTEAFF
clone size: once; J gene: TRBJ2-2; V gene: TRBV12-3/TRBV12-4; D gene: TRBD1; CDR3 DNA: TGTGCCAGCAGGACAGGGGGCGTTACCGGGGAGCTGTTTTTT; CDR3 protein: CASRTGGVTGELFF
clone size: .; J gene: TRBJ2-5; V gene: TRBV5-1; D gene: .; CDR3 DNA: TGCGCCAGCAGCTTGGCTCAGGGTTCTCAGACCCAGTACTTC; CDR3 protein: CASSLAQGSQTQYF
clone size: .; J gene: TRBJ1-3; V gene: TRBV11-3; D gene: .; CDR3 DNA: TGTGCCAGCAGCCTGCGGGGCAGCTCTGGAAACACCATATATTTT; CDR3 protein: CASSLRGSSGNTIYF
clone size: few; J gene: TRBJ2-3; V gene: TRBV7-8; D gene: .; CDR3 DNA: TGTGCCAGCAGCTTACCTCGGGGGACTAGCACAGATACGCAGTATTTT; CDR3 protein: CASSLPRGTSTDTQYF
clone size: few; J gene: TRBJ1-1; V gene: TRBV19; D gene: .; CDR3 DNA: TGTGCCAGTAACCGACGGAGGGAGGACACTGAAGCTTTCTTT; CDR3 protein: CASNRRREDTEAFF
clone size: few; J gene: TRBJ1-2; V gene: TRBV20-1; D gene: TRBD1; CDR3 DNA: TGCAGTGCTGACAGGGGGCGAGATAACTATGGCTACACCTTC; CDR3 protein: CSADRGRDNYGYTF
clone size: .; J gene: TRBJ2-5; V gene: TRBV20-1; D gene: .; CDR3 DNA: TGCAGTGCTACATCCTCCGGGGGCCGAGGGACCCAGTACTTC; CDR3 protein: CSATSSGGRGTQYF
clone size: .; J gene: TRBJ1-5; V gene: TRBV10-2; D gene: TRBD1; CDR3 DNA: TGCGCCAGCAGTGACAGGGGGCTCTTTCAGCCCCAGCATTTT; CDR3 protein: CASSDRGLFQPQHF
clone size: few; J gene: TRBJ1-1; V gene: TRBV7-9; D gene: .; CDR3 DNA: TGTGCCAGCAGCTCCCTTGGCAGCAGCGCTTTCTTT; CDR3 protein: CASSSLGSSAFF
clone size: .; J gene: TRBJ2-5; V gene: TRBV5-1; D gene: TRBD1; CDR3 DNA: TGCGCCAGCAGCTTAACAGGGGTCCAAGAGACCCAGTACTTC; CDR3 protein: CASSLTGVQETQYF
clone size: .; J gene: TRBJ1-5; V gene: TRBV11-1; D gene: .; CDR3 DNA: TGTGCCAGCAGCCCTTATACGGACACCGATAGCAATCAGCCCCAGCATTTT; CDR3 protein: CASSPYTDTDSNQPQHF
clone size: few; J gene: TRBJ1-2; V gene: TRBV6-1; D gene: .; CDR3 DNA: TGTGCCAGCCGCAGGGTGGGACCGCCATATGGCTACACCTTC; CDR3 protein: CASRRVGPPYGYTF
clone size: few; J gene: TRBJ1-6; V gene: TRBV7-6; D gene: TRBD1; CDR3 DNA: TGTGCCAGCAGCTTAGGGGGTCCGAGACAGGGAATACCCCTCCACTTT; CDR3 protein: CASSLGGPRQGIPLHF
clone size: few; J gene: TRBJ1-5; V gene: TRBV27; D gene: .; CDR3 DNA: TGTGCCAGCAGAAAAACCGGAGGGGTTCAGCCCCAGCATTTT; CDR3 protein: CASRKTGGVQPQHF
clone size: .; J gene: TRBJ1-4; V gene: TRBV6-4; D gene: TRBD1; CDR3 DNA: TGTGCCAGCATTGCCCGGGACAGGAAGTATGAAAAACTGTTTTTT; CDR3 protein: CASIARDRKYEKLFF
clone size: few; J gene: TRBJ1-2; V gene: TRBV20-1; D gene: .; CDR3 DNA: TGCAGTGCTAGAGATTTGGCAGGGGCCCTCTATGGCTACACCTTC; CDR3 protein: CSARDLAGALYGYTF
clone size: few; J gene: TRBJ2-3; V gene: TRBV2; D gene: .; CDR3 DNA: TGTGCCAGCAAAGCGACCCCGGAGGCAGATACGCAGTATTTT; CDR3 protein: CASKATPEADTQYF
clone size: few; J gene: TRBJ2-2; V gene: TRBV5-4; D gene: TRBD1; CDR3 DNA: TGTGCCAGCAGCTTGGGCGGACAGGGCGGAGGAAACACCGGGGAGCTGTTTTTT; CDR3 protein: CASSLGGQGGGNTGELFF
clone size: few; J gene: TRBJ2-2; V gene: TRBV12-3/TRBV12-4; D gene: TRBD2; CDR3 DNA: TGTGCCAGCAGTCGCAGACTAGCACAGAACACCGGGGAGCTGTTTTTT; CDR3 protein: CASSRRLAQNTGELFF
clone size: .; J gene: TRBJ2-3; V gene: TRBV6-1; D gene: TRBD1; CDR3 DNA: TGTGCCAGCAGCGCAAGCCCGGGACAGGGGACAGATACGCAGTATTTT; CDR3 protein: CASSASPGQGTDTQYF
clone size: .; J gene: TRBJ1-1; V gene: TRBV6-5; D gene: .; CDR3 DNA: TGTGCCAGCAGTTACAGGGAAAGGGGCACTGAAGCTTTCTTT; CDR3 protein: CASSYRERGTEAFF
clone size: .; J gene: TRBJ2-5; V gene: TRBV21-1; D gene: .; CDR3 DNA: TGTGCCAGCAGCAAATGGGGACTCCCGACCCAGTACTTC; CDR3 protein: CASSKWGLPTQYF
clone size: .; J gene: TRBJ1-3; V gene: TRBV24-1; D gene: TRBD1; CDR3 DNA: TGTGCCACCAGTGACCCAGGGGGGGTCTCTGGAAACACCATATATTTT; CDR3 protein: CATSDPGGVSGNTIYF
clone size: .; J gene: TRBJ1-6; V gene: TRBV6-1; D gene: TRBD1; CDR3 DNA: TGTGCCAGCAGTGAACTCCGGGCAACACAGGGGGCATATTCACCCCTCCACTTT; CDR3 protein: CASSELRATQGAYSPLHF
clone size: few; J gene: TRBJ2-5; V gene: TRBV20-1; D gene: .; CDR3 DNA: TGCAGTGCTAGAGATCTCCGGGGAACGCAAGAGACCCAGTACTTC; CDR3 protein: CSARDLRGTQETQYF
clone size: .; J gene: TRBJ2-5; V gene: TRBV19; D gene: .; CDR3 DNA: TGTGCCAGTAGTATGGCGGGACGGACCCAAGAGACCCAGTACTTC; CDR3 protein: CASSMAGRTQETQYF
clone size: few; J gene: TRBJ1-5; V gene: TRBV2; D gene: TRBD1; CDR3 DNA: TGTGCCAGCCGCCCGGACAGGGGAAGCAATCAGCCCCAGCATTTT; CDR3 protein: CASRPDRGSNQPQHF
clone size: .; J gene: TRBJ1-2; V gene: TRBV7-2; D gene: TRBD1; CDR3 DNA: TGTGCCGCGACAGGGGAGAATGGCTACACCTTC; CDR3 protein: CAATGENGYTF